This record concerns one T cell receptor beta chain sequence. Its specificity is unknown. The protocol was immunoSEQ multiplex PCR, while the TCRdb copy is restricted to in-frame clones and leaves out a portion. The sample includes some 140,000 clones, more than 80% seen only once; the top ten take approximately 4%. This sample was included in a study of T cell responses to AZD1222 COVID-19 vaccine. As for the study in general: Second-dose intervals of approximately 4 or approximately 12 weeks were pooled.

Study results and limitations: The study sampled repertoires only after the peak T cell response. The donor group comprised mostly white British people and more females; the analysis possibly underestimated clonal diversity. The CD4 TCRs associated with vaccination extended across spike and predominated at 160-218 and 743-854.

CDR1 SGHVS and CDR2 FQNEAQ come from the germline V gene. The CDR3 extends over 15 amino acids. Deletions cut 5 bases from V and 4 bases from J, with 17 bases between. The sequence derives from an adult in good health. The sample here was peripheral blood, taken on day 0 of AZD1222 vaccination. This sequence joins TRBV7-8 and TRBJ1-2; D is perhaps TRBD1 (6 bases). CDR3 loop: CASSPSRQGGYGYTF. The CDR3 DNA reads as TGTGCCAGCAGCCCTAGCCGACAAGGGGGCTATGGCTACACCTTC. Filled out from reference TRBV7-8 and TRBJ1-2, the complete variable domain reads GAGVSQSPRYKVAKRGQDVALRCDPISGHVSLFWYQQALGQGPEFLTYFQNEAQLDKSGLPSDRFFAERPEGSVSTLKIQRTQQEDSAVYLCASSPSRQGGYGYTFGSGTRLTVV.